One sample yielded the 16 T cell receptor beta chains listed below, sequenced in a study of T cells after yellow fever vaccination. TCRdb reprocessed the 5' RACE reads via MiXCR and lists one record per CDR3 protein. The sample includes 100,000 to 150,000 distinct CDR3 sequences, 6.5% to 8% of them seen just once. The specimen was CD4+ T cells sorted from PBMCs, collected 9 to 11 days after the first yellow fever vaccination. The receptors shown here come from a young man who received the YFV17D yellow fever vaccine.

Many counts were recorded for this clonotype. The rearrangement uses TRBV19 and TRBJ2-1, with a possible D match to TRBD1 (5 bases). The V end was cut by 5 bases, the J end by 7 bases, with 12 bases between. There are 13 residues in the CDR3. Germline lookup yields CDR1 LNHDA and CDR2 SQIVND (reference sequence). The CDR3 is CASSLQGRNEQFF. CDR3 nucleotide sequence: TGTGCCAGTAGTCTGCAGGGTAGGAATGAGCAGTTCTTC.

This chain connects TRBV20-1 to TRBJ1-2, with D hard to call. The CDR3 has 12 residues. Germline CDR1 and CDR2: DFQATT and SNEGSKA (reference sequence). Trimming removed 1 base at V and 7 bases at J, with 10 bases between. The CDR3 sequence: CSARVAAAGYTF. DNA for the CDR3: TGCAGTGCTAGAGTCGCAGCCGCTGGCTACACCTTC.

Written as DNA, the CDR3 is TGTGCCAGCAGCCCGAGACTAGCGGGGGTTCAATACAATGAGCAGTTCTTC. Protein: CASSPRLAGVQYNEQFF. The chain has TRBV4-2 and TRBJ2-1, with 12 bases aligning to TRBD2. The CDR3 has 17 residues. Germline V gene data show CDR1 as LGHNA and CDR2 as YNFKEQ. V was pared by 4 bases and J by 4 bases, with 8 bases of the junction left unmatched.

This clonotype was found many times. The chain combines TRBV4-1 with TRBJ2-1, with TRBD2 identical over 7 bases. V was clipped by 1 base and J by 3 bases; unmatched bases: 9. The length of the CDR3 is 17 residues. CDR1 and CDR2 (germline): MGHRA, YSYEKL. For the CDR3, the DNA is TGCGCCAGCAGCCAAGGAGCGGGGAAAGCTATCTACAATGAGCAGTTCTTC. Translation: CASSQGAGKAIYNEQFF.

This clonotype occurred many times. In nucleotides, the CDR3 is TGCGCCAGCAGCGTCCCCGGACAGCCCCAGTTCTTC. Its protein product is CASSVPGQPQFF. V is TRBV5-1 and J is TRBJ2-1, with D possibly TRBD1 on 6 matching bases. Germline CDR1 reads SGHRS; CDR2 reads YFSETQ. CDR3 length equals 12 residues. V was cut by 4 bases and J by 13 bases, with 15 bases left in between.

In its sample, this clonotype was seen many times. The chain has TRBV7-9 and TRBJ1-2, with a weak D call TRBD1 (5 bases). The CDR3 length is 13 residues. Germline CDR1 is SEHNR and CDR2 is FQNEAQ (reference sequence). Trimming left V 5 bases short and J 4 bases short, with 11 bases between. This CDR3 is CASSRDGSYGYTF. The CDR3 bases are TGTGCCAGCAGCCGGGACGGTTCCTATGGCTACACCTTC.

A remark on this clonotype: This could be a read error, since a much larger clone is one nucleotide away. J is TRBJ1-1 and V is TRBV7-3; perhaps TRBD1 as D (5 bases). Looked up from germline, CDR1 is SGHTA and CDR2 is FQGTGA. CDR3 length: 18 residues. The V and J ends lost 4 bases and 0 bases respectively, with 21 bases between them. The CDR3, as DNA: TGTGCCAGCAGCTCTCGAAGTCAGGGTAGTATCATGAACACTGAAGCTTTCTTT. This translates into CASSSRSQGSIMNTEAFF.

This clonotype was seen at least ten times. J is TRBJ2-3 and V is TRBV11-1; D gene unclear. Germline loops: CDR1 SGHAT, CDR2 FQDESV (reference sequence). Between the trimmed V and J ends, which lost 3 bases and 0 bases, there was a span of 13 bases. CDR3 size: 16 residues. CDR3 loop: CASSFTPTSSTDTQYF. The CDR3 nucleotides are TGTGCCAGCAGCTTCACCCCGACAAGTAGCACAGATACGCAGTATTTT.

This clonotype was counted at least ten times. This CDR3 is CASSYSEKLFF. The CDR3, as DNA: TGTGCCAGCAGTTACAGCGAAAAACTGTTTTTT. The genes are TRBV2 and TRBJ1-4; D ambiguous. This CDR3 has 11 amino acids. V lost 5 bases and J 8 bases, leaving 6 bases between the germline ends. Per the germline V gene, CDR1 is SNHLY and CDR2 is FYNNEI.

This clonotype has at least ten counts. V is TRBV7-2 and J is TRBJ2-3, with D possibly matching TRBD1 (5 bases). CDR1 SGHTA and CDR2 FQGNSA come from the germline V gene. The V and J ends lost 2 bases and 6 bases respectively, with 15 bases between them. The CDR3 spans 15 residues. CDR3 amino acids: CASSLSLGARDTQYF. Here the CDR3 DNA reads TGTGCCAGCAGCTTAAGTTTAGGGGCCCGGGATACGCAGTATTTT.

This clonotype was found many times. The J gene is TRBJ1-3, the V gene TRBV5-1; D gene unclear. Trimming cost V 2 bases and J 4 bases, with 7 bases left between them. The CDR3 has 13 residues. Germline V gene lookup returns CDR1 SGHRS and CDR2 YFSETQ. The CDR3: CASSFPEGNTIYF. The CDR3 region has the DNA TGCGCCAGCAGCTTCCCAGAGGGAAACACCATATATTTT.

At least ten counts were recorded for this clonotype. The V and J genes are TRBV7-9 and TRBJ1-2; D remains unclear. Germline values: CDR1 SEHNR, CDR2 FQNEAQ (reference sequence). The CDR3 runs 14 residues. Trimming removed 4 bases at V and 3 bases at J, with 12 bases between. CDR3 region: CASSYAGDYYGYTF. CDR3 DNA: TGTGCCAGCAGCTACGCCGGGGATTACTATGGCTACACCTTC.

This clonotype was recorded many times. This chain connects TRBV20-1 to TRBJ1-2; D is unclear. Germline loops: CDR1 DFQATT, CDR2 SNEGSKA (reference sequence). The germline V and J ends were trimmed by 0 bases and 8 bases, with 13 bases remaining between them. This CDR3 has 13 amino acids. The CDR3 loop is CSARDPGSYGYTF. CDR3 coding DNA: TGCAGTGCTAGAGACCCAGGATCCTACGGCTACACCTTC.

In its sample, this clonotype was seen a few times. V is TRBV4-2 and J is TRBJ2-1; no reliable D call. This CDR3 contains 16 residues. Germline V gene data show CDR1 as LGHNA and CDR2 as YNFKEQ. Trimming took off 0 bases at V and 0 bases at J, with 9 bases between the two ends. The CDR3: CASSQDVHSSYNEQFF. In nucleotides, the CDR3 is TGTGCCAGCAGCCAAGACGTTCATAGCTCCTACAATGAGCAGTTCTTC.

This clonotype was counted between two and nine times. The V and J genes are TRBV18 and TRBJ2-5, with 7 bases matching TRBD1. Germline V gene lookup returns CDR1 KGHSH and CDR2 LQKENI. The J segment lost 4 bases and the V segment lost 6 bases, leaving 8 bases of the junction unmatched. The CDR3 runs 14 residues. CDR3 residues: CASSFRQGGETQYF. Written as DNA, the CDR3 is TGTGCCAGCTCGTTCAGACAGGGTGGAGAGACCCAGTACTTC. Combining the CDR3 with reference TRBV18 and TRBJ2-5 gives the whole variable domain NAGVMQNPRHLVRRRGQEARLRCSPMKGHSHVYWYRQLPEEGLKFMVYLQKENIIDESGMPKERFSAEFPKEGPSILRIQQVVRGDSAAYFCASSFRQGGETQYFGPGTRLLVL.

This clonotype has a handful of counts. The V gene is TRBV7-3, the J gene TRBJ2-3, with D hard to call. Trimming removed 2 bases from V and 3 bases from J, with 9 bases in between. This CDR3 is 14 amino acids long. Germline V gene sequence: CDR1 SGHTA, CDR2 FQGTGA. DNA of the CDR3: TGTGCCAGCAGCTTATTAGGGTCGACAGATACGCAGTATTTT. This encodes CASSLLGSTDTQYF.